These 11 T cell receptor beta chains originate from one sample sequenced in a study of T-cell memory formation after mild COVID-19 (dated by TCRdb to 2020 to 2022). Receptors were amplified or captured by 5' RACE. Sequenced using an Illumina NovaSeq 6000. Using fastp at Q25 and MiXCR, TCRdb reprocessed the public reads and kept productive beta chains. A single entry per CDR3 protein holds the most common genes and DNA from its merged rows. The sample table contains approximately 570,000 distinct CDR3 sequences; only one count was recorded for roughly 18% of them. The biggest ten clones account for approximately 12% of the sample. Sample: PBMCs or a T cell subset sorted from them (not recorded which). The source of these receptors is an adult woman who had mild COVID-19 (a few samples of this study predate the infection). The sample titles of this study are shuffled in the database, so cell type and time point are left out; the donor was told from shared clones.

V is TRBV29-1 and J is TRBJ1-2; tentatively, D is TRBD1 (6 bases). V was shortened by 6 bases and J by 13 bases, with 18 bases between the two germline ends. CDR3 length: 11 amino acids. CDR1 and CDR2 (germline): SQVTM, ANQGSEA. The CDR3 sequence: CSVAKQGRRTF. In DNA, the CDR3 is TGCAGCGTCGCCAAACAGGGACGCCGCACCTTC.

V gene TRBV7-9 combines with J gene TRBJ1-2; 11 nucleotides agree with TRBD1. Germline CDR1 and CDR2: SEHNR and FQNEAQ (reference sequence). J lost 4 bases, V lost 5 bases, and 6 bases had no gene match. The CDR3 consists of 15 residues. The CDR3 is CASSQGTGGPYGYTF. The CDR3 nucleotides are TGTGCCAGCAGCCAGGGGACAGGGGGTCCCTATGGCTACACCTTC.

The chain uses TRBV24-1 and TRBJ2-1; D uncertain. Germline V gives CDR1 KGHDR, CDR2 SFDVKD. The germline V and J ends were trimmed by 3 bases and 5 bases, with 10 bases remaining between them. The length of the CDR3 is 14 residues. The DNA of the CDR3 is TGTGCCACCAGTGATGGCCCTTGGGACAATGAGCAGTTCTTC. Protein sequence: CATSDGPWDNEQFF.

V gene TRBV15 combines with J gene TRBJ2-7; D is possibly TRBD2 (6 bases). V shed 0 bases and J shed 2 bases, with 11 bases lying between them. CDR3 length equals 15 residues. From germline, CDR1 is LNHNV and CDR2 YYDKDF (reference sequence). CDR3 region: CATSRESGGTYEQYF. The CDR3, as DNA: TGTGCCACCAGCAGAGAATCTGGAGGGACCTACGAGCAGTACTTC.

The chain carries TRBV25-1 and TRBJ2-2; D gene ambiguous. CDR3 size: 13 residues. The germline V gene encodes CDR1 MGHDK and CDR2 SYGVNS. The V end was cut by 1 base, the J end by 5 bases, with 5 bases between. The CDR3 bases are TGTGCCAGCAGTGAATCCCAAACCGGGGAGCTGTTTTTT. Translation gives CASSESQTGELFF.

This clonotype was seen just once. The rearrangement uses TRBV25-1 and TRBJ2-5; 11 bases agree with TRBD2. CDR3 length equals 17 residues. J lost 5 bases, V lost 5 bases, and 13 bases had no gene match. Looked up from germline, CDR1 is MGHDK and CDR2 is SYGVNS. In DNA, the CDR3 is TGTGCCAGCAGTCCAACGAGACTAGCGGGATGGGGGGAGACCCAGTACTTC. It yields the protein CASSPTRLAGWGETQYF.

In its sample, this clonotype was seen a few times. The chain recombines TRBV2 with TRBJ2-2; D possibly corresponds to TRBD2 (6 bases). Trimming left V 8 bases short and J 3 bases short, with 7 bases between. Germline values: CDR1 SNHLY, CDR2 FYNNEI. The CDR3 contains 12 residues. CDR3 sequence: CASGGYTGELFF. DNA of the CDR3: TGTGCCAGCGGGGGGTACACCGGGGAGCTGTTTTTT.

Many counts were recorded for this clonotype. J is TRBJ2-1 and V is TRBV7-9; 7 bases map to TRBD1. The V gene's germline CDR1 is SEHNR and CDR2 FQNEAQ (reference sequence). This CDR3 has 12 amino acids. The ends lost 5 bases at V and 9 bases at J; junction bases unmatched: 4. CDR3 bases: TGTGCCAGCAGCGCGACAGGGATTGAGCAGTTCTTC. Its translation: CASSATGIEQFF.

V gene TRBV20-1 combines with J gene TRBJ2-7; 9 positions agree with TRBD1. Losses at the gene ends were 5 bases for V and 2 bases for J; bases not matched to a gene: 1. Per germline, CDR1 DFQATT and CDR2 SNEGSKA (reference sequence). The CDR3 totals 12 residues. The CDR3 loop is CSAGTGPYEQYF. The CDR3 coding sequence is TGCAGTGCTGGGACAGGGCCCTACGAGCAGTACTTC.

CDR3 nucleotides: TGTGCCAGCAGCGACGTACCAGGGATTTACAGGCCAGATACGCAGTATTTT. This gives the protein CASSDVPGIYRPDTQYF. This chain links TRBV7-8 with TRBJ2-3, with D maybe TRBD1 (5 bases). The CDR3 is 17 amino acids. V was clipped by 5 bases and J by 4 bases, with 22 bases between them. Germline V lookup: CDR1 SGHVS, CDR2 FQNEAQ.

This clonotype was seen only a few times. J is TRBJ2-2 and V is TRBV7-9, with D unresolved. Germline V gene lookup returns CDR1 SEHNR and CDR2 FQNEAQ (reference sequence). The CDR3 has 12 amino acids. V gave up 5 bases and J gave up 7 bases, with 8 bases separating them. The CDR3 region has the DNA TGTGCCAGCAGCCCTGGTCGCGGGGAGCTGTTTTTT. The encoded protein is CASSPGRGELFF.